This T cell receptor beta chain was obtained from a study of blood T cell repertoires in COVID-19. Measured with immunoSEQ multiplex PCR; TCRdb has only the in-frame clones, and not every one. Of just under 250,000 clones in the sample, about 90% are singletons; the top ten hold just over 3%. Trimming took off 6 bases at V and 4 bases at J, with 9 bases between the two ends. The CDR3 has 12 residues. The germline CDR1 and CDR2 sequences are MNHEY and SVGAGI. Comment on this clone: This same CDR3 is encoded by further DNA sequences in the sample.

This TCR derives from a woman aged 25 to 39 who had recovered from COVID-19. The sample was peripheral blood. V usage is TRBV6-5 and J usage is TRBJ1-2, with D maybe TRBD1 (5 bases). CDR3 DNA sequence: TGTGCCAGCAGCTCTCAGGGCTATGGCTACACCTTC. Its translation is CASSSQGYGYTF.